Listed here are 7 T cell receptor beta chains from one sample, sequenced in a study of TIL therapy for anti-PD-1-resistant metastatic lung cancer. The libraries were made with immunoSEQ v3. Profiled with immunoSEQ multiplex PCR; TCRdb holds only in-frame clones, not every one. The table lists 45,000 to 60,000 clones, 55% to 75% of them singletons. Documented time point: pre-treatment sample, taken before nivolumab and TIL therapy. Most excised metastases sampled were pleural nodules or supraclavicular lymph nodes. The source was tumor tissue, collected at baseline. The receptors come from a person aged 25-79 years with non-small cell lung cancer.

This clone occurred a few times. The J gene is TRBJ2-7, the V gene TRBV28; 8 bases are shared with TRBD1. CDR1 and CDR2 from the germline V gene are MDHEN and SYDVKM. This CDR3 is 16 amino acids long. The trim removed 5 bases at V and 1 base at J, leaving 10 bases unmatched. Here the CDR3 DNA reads TGTGCCAGCAGTCCAATAGGACAGGGTAGGTCCTACGAGCAGTACTTC. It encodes CASSPIGQGRSYEQYF.

CDR3 sequence: CASSLQGWNQPQHF. The CDR3 DNA follows: TGTGCCAGCAGTTTACAGGGGTGGAATCAGCCCCAGCATTTT. The chain couples TRBV28 to TRBJ1-5, with D perhaps matching TRBD1 (6 bases). Trimming pared 2 bases from V and 4 bases from J, leaving 9 bases between. Germline assignment: CDR1 MDHEN and CDR2 SYDVKM. The CDR3 covers 14 residues.

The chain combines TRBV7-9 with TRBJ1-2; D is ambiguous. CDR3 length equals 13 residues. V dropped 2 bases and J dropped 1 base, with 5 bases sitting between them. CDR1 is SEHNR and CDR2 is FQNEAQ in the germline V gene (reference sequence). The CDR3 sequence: CASSLRGNYGYTF. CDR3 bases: TGTGCCAGCAGCTTACGGGGTAACTATGGCTACACCTTC.

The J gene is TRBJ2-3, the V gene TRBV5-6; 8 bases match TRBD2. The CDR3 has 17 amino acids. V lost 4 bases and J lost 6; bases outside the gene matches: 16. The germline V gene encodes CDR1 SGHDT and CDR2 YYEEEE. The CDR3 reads CASSNPGGAIKVDTQYF. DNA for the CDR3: TGTGCCAGCAGCAACCCGGGGGGGGCGATTAAAGTGGATACGCAGTATTTT.

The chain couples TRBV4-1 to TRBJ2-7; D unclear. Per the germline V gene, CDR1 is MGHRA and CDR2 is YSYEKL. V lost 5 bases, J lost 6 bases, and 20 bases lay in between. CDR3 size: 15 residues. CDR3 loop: CASSGLGLDLGEQYF. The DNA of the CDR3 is TGCGCCAGCAGCGGTTTAGGATTGGACCTCGGCGAGCAGTACTTC.

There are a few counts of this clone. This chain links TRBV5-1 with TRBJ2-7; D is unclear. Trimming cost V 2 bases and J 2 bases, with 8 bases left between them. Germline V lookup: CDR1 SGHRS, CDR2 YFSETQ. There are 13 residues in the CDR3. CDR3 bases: TGCGCCAGCAGCTTTGACTTTCCCTACGAGCAGTACTTC. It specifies CASSFDFPYEQYF.

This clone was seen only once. The CDR3 coding sequence is TGTGCCAGCAGTTCCGACACGTACTATGGCTACACCTTC. Translation gives CASSSDTYYGYTF. The chain employs TRBV7-8 and TRBJ1-2; D not resolved. Germline V gives CDR1 SGHVS, CDR2 FQNEAQ. The CDR3 runs to 13 residues. The germline V and J ends were trimmed by 6 bases and 3 bases, with 11 bases remaining between them.